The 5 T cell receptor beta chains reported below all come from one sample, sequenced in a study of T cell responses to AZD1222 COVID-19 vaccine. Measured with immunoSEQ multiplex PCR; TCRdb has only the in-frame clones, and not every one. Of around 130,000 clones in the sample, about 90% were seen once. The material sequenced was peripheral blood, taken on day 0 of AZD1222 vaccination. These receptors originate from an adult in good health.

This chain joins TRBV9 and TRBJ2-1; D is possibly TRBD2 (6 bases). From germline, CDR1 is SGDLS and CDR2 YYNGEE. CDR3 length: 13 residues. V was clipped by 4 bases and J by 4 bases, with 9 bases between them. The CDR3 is CASSRGTYNEQFF. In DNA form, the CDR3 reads TGTGCCAGCAGCCGCGGGACTTACAATGAGCAGTTCTTC.

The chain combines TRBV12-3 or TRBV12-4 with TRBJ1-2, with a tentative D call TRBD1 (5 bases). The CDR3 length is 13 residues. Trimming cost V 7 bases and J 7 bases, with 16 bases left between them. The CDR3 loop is CASNTVGLSGYTF. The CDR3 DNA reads TGTGCCAGCAACACTGTGGGACTCTCTGGCTACACCTTC.

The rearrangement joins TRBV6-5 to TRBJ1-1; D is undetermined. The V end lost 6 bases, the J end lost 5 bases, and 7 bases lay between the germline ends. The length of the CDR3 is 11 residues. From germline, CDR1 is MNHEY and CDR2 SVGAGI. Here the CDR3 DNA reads TGTGCCAGCAGCATCGGGACTGAAGCTTTCTTT. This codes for CASSIGTEAFF.

The CDR3 nucleotides are TGTGCCAGCAGCTTAAAGGGTGCGATCTATGGCTACACCTTC. This encodes CASSLKGAIYGYTF. The rearrangement uses TRBV7-2 and TRBJ1-2, with unresolved D. Deletions cut 2 bases from V and 4 bases from J, with 11 bases between. CDR1 is SGHTA and CDR2 is FQGNSA in the germline V gene. CDR3 length: 14 residues.

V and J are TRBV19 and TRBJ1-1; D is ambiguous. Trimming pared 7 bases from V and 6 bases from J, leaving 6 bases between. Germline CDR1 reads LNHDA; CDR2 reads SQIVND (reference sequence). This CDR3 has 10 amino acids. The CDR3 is CASISSEAFF. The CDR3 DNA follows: TGTGCCAGTATTTCCTCTGAAGCTTTCTTT.